This is a list of T cell receptor beta chains from one sample in a study of blood T cell repertoires in COVID-19. The protocol was immunoSEQ multiplex PCR, while the TCRdb copy is restricted to in-frame clones and leaves out a portion. The table includes about 350,000 clones, about 87% detected once. Sequences were obtained from peripheral blood. These receptors were taken from a woman aged 50 to 65 with COVID-19, enrolled during active disease. Both conserved end residues are part of each CDR3. Fields, in order: J gene, V gene, clone size, D gene, CDR3 protein, CDR3 DNA. The D gene is left open where the match is weak. Clone size is given for some rows only: seen once, a few or many times, or a class if the clone is expanded.

TRBJ2-2 TRBV4-2 - TRBD2 CASSRGLAGGTGELFF TGTGCCAGCAGCCGCGGACTAGCGGGGGGCACCGGGGAGCTGTTTTTT
TRBJ2-1 TRBV5-1 once - CASSLDPVGQGLNEQFF TGCGCCAGCAGCTTGGATCCCGTTGGGCAGGGGCTCAATGAGCAGTTCTTC
TRBJ1-5 TRBV27 - TRBD1 CASSLFAGTGGGRGNQPQHF TGTGCCAGCAGTTTATTCGCCGGGACAGGGGGCGGGAGGGGCAATCAGCCCCAGCATTTT
TRBJ2-1 TRBV30 few - CAWRERGRGAYNEQFF TGTGCCTGGAGAGAGAGGGGGAGAGGCGCCTACAATGAGCAGTTCTTC
TRBJ2-1 TRBV12-3/TRBV12-4 - TRBD2 CASSLATSGIEFF TGTGCCAGCAGTTTAGCCACTAGCGGGATTGAGTTCTTC
TRBJ2-1 TRBV18 - - CASSPAVYNEQFF TGTGCCAGCTCTCCAGCGGTGTACAATGAGCAGTTCTTC
TRBJ2-7 TRBV15 few - CATGRTLYEQYF TGTGCCACCGGGCGTACCCTCTACGAGCAGTACTTC
TRBJ1-3 TRBV29-1 - - CSATVRLRFGNTIYF TGCAGCGCCACCGTCCGTTTGAGGTTTGGAAACACCATATATTTT
TRBJ2-7 TRBV7-2 - TRBD1 CASSPQTGETYEQYF TGTGCCAGCAGCCCTCAGACAGGGGAAACCTACGAGCAGTACTTC
TRBJ1-5 TRBV6-2/TRBV6-3 - - CASSSGGQPQHF TGTGCCAGCAGTTCGGGGGGACAGCCCCAGCATTTT
TRBJ2-7 TRBV5-1 - TRBD1 CASSAPGQGAYEQYF TGCGCCAGCAGCGCCCCGGGACAGGGGGCCTACGAGCAGTACTTC
TRBJ1-1 TRBV10-3 - - CAISGRGTEAFF TGTGCCATCAGTGGCAGGGGCACTGAAGCTTTCTTT
TRBJ2-3 TRBV5-1 - - CASSLDPGGTDTQYF TGCGCCAGCAGCTTGGATCCAGGGGGCACAGATACGCAGTATTTT
TRBJ1-3 TRBV9 - TRBD1 CASSVGTGLTGNTIYF TGTGCCAGCAGCGTAGGGACAGGCCTTACTGGAAACACCATATATTTT
TRBJ2-7 TRBV19 - - CASSIDPTARQYF TGTGCCAGTAGTATAGATCCCACCGCCAGACAGTACTTC
TRBJ2-3 TRBV7-2 - - CASRGISTDTQYF TGTGCCAGCAGGGGCATTAGCACAGATACGCAGTATTTT
TRBJ1-1 TRBV9 many TRBD1 CASSAGQRTEAFF TGTGCCAGCAGCGCGGGACAGAGAACCGAAGCTTTCTTT
TRBJ1-1 TRBV2 - - CASMMTEVNTEAFF TGTGCCAGCATGATGACAGAGGTGAACACTGAAGCTTTCTTT
TRBJ1-1 TRBV25-1 once - CASREQGTEAFF TGTGCCAGCCGCGAACAGGGAACTGAAGCTTTCTTT
TRBJ1-1 TRBV10-3 - TRBD1 CAISPGQGNTEAFF TGTGCCATCTCCCCGGGACAGGGGAACACTGAAGCTTTCTTT
TRBJ2-5 TRBV5-1 - - CASSAVGLRDETQYF TGCGCCAGCAGCGCCGTGGGACTCCGGGATGAGACCCAGTACTTC
TRBJ2-1 TRBV19 - - CASRPAGGPYEQFF TGTGCCAGTCGACCTGCTGGTGGGCCGTATGAGCAGTTCTTC
TRBJ2-3 TRBV15 - - CATSRDPASTDTQYF TGTGCCACCAGCAGAGACCCAGCGAGCACAGATACGCAGTATTTT
TRBJ1-2 TRBV30 - TRBD1 CAWSPGTGGPNYGYTF TGTGCCTGGAGTCCCGGGACAGGGGGGCCTAACTATGGCTACACCTTC
TRBJ1-2 TRBV6-5 - TRBD1 CASSRGTGRGYGYTF TGTGCCAGCAGTCGTGGGACAGGGAGAGGCTATGGCTACACCTTC
TRBJ2-7 TRBV11-3 - TRBD1 CASSSGQGEQYF TGTGCCAGCAGCTCGGGACAGGGAGAGCAGTACTTC
TRBJ1-1 TRBV19 few - CASSIQVNTEAFF TGTGCCAGTAGTATACAGGTGAACACTGAAGCTTTCTTT
TRBJ2-2 TRBV5-6 - TRBD2 CASSKTSGRAGTGELFF TGTGCCAGCAGCAAGACTAGCGGGAGGGCCGGCACCGGGGAGCTGTTTTTT
TRBJ1-1 TRBV5-5 - TRBD1 CASSLGQGREAFF TGTGCCAGCAGCTTGGGACAGGGCCGCGAAGCTTTCTTT
TRBJ1-2 TRBV7-9 - TRBD1 CASSPGQAWNYGYTF TGTGCCAGCAGCCCAGGACAGGCCTGGAACTATGGCTACACCTTC
TRBJ2-3 TRBV6-5 - - CASRATDRPVTQYF TGTGCCAGCAGGGCGACCGACAGGCCGGTGACGCAGTATTTT
TRBJ1-2 TRBV7-9 - TRBD1 CASSLPDREEGYTF TGTGCCAGCAGCTTACCGGACAGGGAGGAAGGCTACACCTTC
TRBJ2-5 TRBV18 few - CASSPQGVRETQYF TGTGCCAGCTCACCACAGGGAGTCAGGGAGACCCAGTACTTC
TRBJ2-7 TRBV5-1 - TRBD2 CASSGGSWGGGSYEQYF TGCGCCAGCAGCGGCGGGAGTTGGGGCGGGGGTTCCTACGAGCAGTACTTC
TRBJ2-2 TRBV9 - - CASSVEARNTGELFF TGTGCCAGCAGCGTAGAAGCGAGGAACACCGGGGAGCTGTTTTTT
TRBJ1-2 TRBV14 - TRBD1 CASSQTGVGGDSGYTF TGTGCCAGCAGCCAGACGGGTGTAGGGGGCGATTCGGGCTACACCTTC
TRBJ1-2 TRBV7-2 few - CASSGARGDGYTF TGTGCCAGCAGCGGAGCCAGGGGAGATGGCTACACCTTC